The rows below give T cell receptor beta chains drawn from one sample of a study of T cell responses to AZD1222 COVID-19 vaccine. Some clones are missing from TCRdb's copy, which holds only in-frame ones; the method was immunoSEQ multiplex PCR. The sample shows 150,000 to 190,000 clones, roughly 90% of them seen only once. The source was peripheral blood, collected 28 days after the second AZD1222 dose. The receptors stem from an adult who received the AZD1222 COVID-19 vaccine. The CDR3 runs from the conserved cysteine through the conserved F or W. A D gene is named only where the DNA matches it firmly. The size entry is marked missing in some rows and otherwise reads once, few, many or a size class.

CDR3aa: CASSLPPMGEKLFF
CDR3nt: TGTGCCAGCAGTCTGCCGCCTATGGGGGAAAAACTGTTTTTT
j_gene: TRBJ1-4
v_gene: TRBV28
d_gene: -
abundance: -

CDR3aa: CASSKDRGRNQPQHF
CDR3nt: TGTGCCAGTAGTAAGGACAGGGGGCGCAATCAGCCCCAGCATTTT
j_gene: TRBJ1-5
v_gene: TRBV19
d_gene: TRBD1
abundance: -

CDR3aa: CASSPGGQGYQPQHF
CDR3nt: TGTGCCAGTAGTCCTGGGGGACAGGGCTATCAGCCCCAGCATTTT
j_gene: TRBJ1-5
v_gene: TRBV19
d_gene: TRBD1
abundance: -

CDR3aa: CASSLPRRWDEQFF
CDR3nt: TGTGCCAGCAGCCTCCCAAGGCGCTGGGATGAGCAGTTCTTC
j_gene: TRBJ2-1
v_gene: TRBV3-1/TRBV3-2
d_gene: -
abundance: -

CDR3aa: CASTWGGSGNTIYF
CDR3nt: TGTGCCAGTACCTGGGGAGGTTCTGGAAACACCATATATTTT
j_gene: TRBJ1-3
v_gene: TRBV19
d_gene: -
abundance: -

CDR3aa: CASSPGGSYNEQFF
CDR3nt: TGTGCCAGCTCACCAGGGGGGTCCTACAATGAGCAGTTCTTC
j_gene: TRBJ2-1
v_gene: TRBV18
d_gene: -
abundance: once

CDR3aa: CASSLDPRPRQGGYNYGYTF
CDR3nt: TGTGCCAGCAGCTTGGACCCCCGGCCACGACAGGGAGGGTATAACTATGGCTACACCTTC
j_gene: TRBJ1-2
v_gene: TRBV5-5
d_gene: TRBD1
abundance: once

CDR3aa: CASSGDTGYGYTF
CDR3nt: TGTGCCAGCAGTGGGGACACCGGCTATGGCTACACCTTC
j_gene: TRBJ1-2
v_gene: TRBV2
d_gene: -
abundance: once

CDR3aa: CASSSEGVGGELFF
CDR3nt: TGTGCCAGCAGCTCGGAGGGGGTCGGCGGGGAGCTGTTTTTT
j_gene: TRBJ2-2
v_gene: TRBV11-3
d_gene: -
abundance: once

CDR3aa: CASSLRGVLNQPQHF
CDR3nt: TGTGCCAGCAGCTTAAGGGGGGTACTTAATCAGCCCCAGCATTTT
j_gene: TRBJ1-5
v_gene: TRBV7-2
d_gene: -
abundance: -

CDR3aa: CASTELGGAQYF
CDR3nt: TGTGCCAGTACCGAATTGGGTGGGGCGCAGTATTTT
j_gene: TRBJ2-3
v_gene: TRBV19
d_gene: -
abundance: -

CDR3aa: CASSLASGGTDTQYF
CDR3nt: TGCGCCAGCAGCTTGGCGAGCGGGGGCACAGATACGCAGTATTTT
j_gene: TRBJ2-3
v_gene: TRBV5-1
d_gene: TRBD2
abundance: -

CDR3aa: CASSPTSGDTEAFF
CDR3nt: TGTGCCAGCAGCCCTACGAGTGGGGACACTGAAGCTTTCTTT
j_gene: TRBJ1-1
v_gene: TRBV9
d_gene: -
abundance: -

CDR3aa: CASSLGQGFGGYTF
CDR3nt: TGTGCCAGCAGCTTAGGACAGGGGTTCGGTGGCTACACCTTC
j_gene: TRBJ1-2
v_gene: TRBV7-9
d_gene: TRBD1
abundance: -

CDR3aa: CASSPVVGGGNTEAFF
CDR3nt: TGCGCCAGCAGCCCTGTGGTTGGGGGAGGGAACACTGAAGCTTTCTTT
j_gene: TRBJ1-1
v_gene: TRBV5-1
d_gene: -
abundance: -

CDR3aa: CASRSTNTEAFF
CDR3nt: TGTGCCAGCAGGTCAACTAACACTGAAGCTTTCTTT
j_gene: TRBJ1-1
v_gene: TRBV28
d_gene: -
abundance: once

CDR3aa: CASSPTRGRDHEKLFF
CDR3nt: TGTGCCAGCAGTCCGACACGCGGCAGGGACCATGAAAAACTGTTTTTT
j_gene: TRBJ1-4
v_gene: TRBV28
d_gene: -
abundance: -

CDR3aa: CASSRLRGAKGQETQYF
CDR3nt: TGTGCCAGCAGCCGTCTGAGGGGGGCGAAGGGGCAAGAGACCCAGTACTTC
j_gene: TRBJ2-5
v_gene: TRBV5-6
d_gene: -
abundance: -

CDR3aa: CASSPSWWGPGYTF
CDR3nt: TGTGCCAGCAGTCCCTCGTGGTGGGGCCCTGGCTACACCTTC
j_gene: TRBJ1-2
v_gene: TRBV28
d_gene: -
abundance: -

CDR3aa: CASSVGGMGTEAFF
CDR3nt: TGTGCCAGCAGCGTAGGGGGGATGGGCACTGAAGCTTTCTTT
j_gene: TRBJ1-1
v_gene: TRBV9
d_gene: -
abundance: -

CDR3aa: CASSISGTASYGYTF
CDR3nt: TGCGCCAGCAGCATATCCGGGACAGCGAGCTATGGCTACACCTTC
j_gene: TRBJ1-2
v_gene: TRBV5-1
d_gene: TRBD1
abundance: -

CDR3aa: CASSLSDPRGELFF
CDR3nt: TGTGCCAGCAGTTTATCGGACCCACGCGGGGAGCTGTTTTTT
j_gene: TRBJ2-2
v_gene: TRBV28
d_gene: -
abundance: -

CDR3aa: CASSLAEGAFF
CDR3nt: TGTGCCAGCAGTTTAGCTGAGGGAGCTTTCTTT
j_gene: TRBJ1-1
v_gene: TRBV12-3/TRBV12-4
d_gene: -
abundance: -

CDR3aa: CASSSTTGLGGGYTF
CDR3nt: TGTGCCAGCAGTTCAACGACAGGGCTGGGAGGTGGCTACACCTTC
j_gene: TRBJ1-2
v_gene: TRBV6-5
d_gene: TRBD1
abundance: -

CDR3aa: CSVVSQQSRYF
CDR3nt: TGCAGCGTTGTATCCCAACAGTCCAGGTACTTC
j_gene: TRBJ2-5
v_gene: TRBV29-1
d_gene: -
abundance: -

CDR3aa: CASSREISNQPQHF
CDR3nt: TGTGCCAGCAGCCGGGAGATAAGCAATCAGCCCCAGCATTTT
j_gene: TRBJ1-5
v_gene: TRBV3-1/TRBV3-2
d_gene: -
abundance: -

CDR3aa: CASSVGQPQHF
CDR3nt: TGTGCCAGCAGTGTGGGTCAGCCCCAGCATTTT
j_gene: TRBJ1-5
v_gene: TRBV2
d_gene: -
abundance: -

CDR3aa: CASSPVDRQALEQYF
CDR3nt: TGCGCCAGCAGCCCAGTCGACAGACAGGCGCTGGAGCAGTACTTC
j_gene: TRBJ2-7
v_gene: TRBV4-1
d_gene: -
abundance: -

CDR3aa: CSGTGGDYEQYF
CDR3nt: TGCAGCGGGACAGGGGGGGACTACGAGCAGTACTTC
j_gene: TRBJ2-7
v_gene: TRBV29-1
d_gene: TRBD1
abundance: once

CDR3aa: CASSPTRIVQVNTEAFF
CDR3nt: TGCGCCAGCAGCCCAACAAGAATAGTCCAGGTGAACACTGAAGCTTTCTTT
j_gene: TRBJ1-1
v_gene: TRBV4-1
d_gene: -
abundance: -

CDR3aa: CASRFGSYNEQFF
CDR3nt: TGTGCCAGCAGATTCGGCAGCTACAATGAGCAGTTCTTC
j_gene: TRBJ2-1
v_gene: TRBV11-2
d_gene: -
abundance: -

CDR3aa: CASSPEGASYEQYF
CDR3nt: TGTGCCAGCAGCCCGGAGGGCGCCTCCTACGAGCAGTACTTC
j_gene: TRBJ2-7
v_gene: TRBV7-8
d_gene: -
abundance: -

CDR3aa: CASSLQGLDTGELFF
CDR3nt: TGTGCCAGCAGCCTACAGGGCTTGGACACCGGGGAGCTGTTTTTT
j_gene: TRBJ2-2
v_gene: TRBV9
d_gene: -
abundance: -

CDR3aa: CAWQLAGGSPLHF
CDR3nt: TGTGCCTGGCAACTGGCCGGTGGTTCACCCCTCCACTTT
j_gene: TRBJ1-6
v_gene: TRBV30
d_gene: -
abundance: -

CDR3aa: CASSTPRDAPTNEQYF
CDR3nt: TGTGCCAGCAGCACCCCCCGGGACGCACCTACTAACGAGCAGTACTTC
j_gene: TRBJ2-7
v_gene: TRBV2
d_gene: -
abundance: -

CDR3aa: CASSLRGQSSPLHF
CDR3nt: TGTGCCAGCAGTTTAAGGGGGCAGAGTTCACCCCTCCACTTT
j_gene: TRBJ1-6
v_gene: TRBV28
d_gene: TRBD1
abundance: -

CDR3aa: CASTFLTSGNTGELFF
CDR3nt: TGTGCCAGCACCTTCCTGACTAGCGGGAACACCGGGGAGCTGTTTTTT
j_gene: TRBJ2-2
v_gene: TRBV27
d_gene: TRBD2
abundance: -

CDR3aa: CASSDSSTEAFF
CDR3nt: TGTGCCAGCAGTGACTCGAGCACTGAAGCTTTCTTT
j_gene: TRBJ1-1
v_gene: TRBV6-4
d_gene: -
abundance: -

CDR3aa: CASSLGQGSNQPQHF
CDR3nt: TGTGCCAGCAGCCTCGGACAGGGGAGCAATCAGCCCCAGCATTTT
j_gene: TRBJ1-5
v_gene: TRBV9
d_gene: TRBD1
abundance: -

CDR3aa: CASSLTRNSYEQYF
CDR3nt: TGTGCCAGCAGCTTGACTAGGAACTCCTACGAGCAGTACTTC
j_gene: TRBJ2-7
v_gene: TRBV7-9
d_gene: -
abundance: -

CDR3aa: CASSPMDEQYF
CDR3nt: TGTGCCAGCTCACCGATGGACGAGCAGTACTTC
j_gene: TRBJ2-7
v_gene: TRBV18
d_gene: -
abundance: -

CDR3aa: CASSLIQAEAFF
CDR3nt: TGTGCCAGCAGCTTGATTCAGGCTGAAGCTTTCTTT
j_gene: TRBJ1-1
v_gene: TRBV5-5
d_gene: -
abundance: -

CDR3aa: CASSPTWGNQPQHF
CDR3nt: TGTGCCAGCAGTCCAACTTGGGGCAATCAGCCCCAGCATTTT
j_gene: TRBJ1-5
v_gene: TRBV6-5
d_gene: -
abundance: -

CDR3aa: CASSPRGSRASPLHF
CDR3nt: TGTGCCAGCAGCCCCCGCGGATCGAGGGCTTCACCCCTCCACTTT
j_gene: TRBJ1-6
v_gene: TRBV3-1/TRBV3-2
d_gene: -
abundance: -

CDR3aa: CASSLGRVSSYNSPLHF
CDR3nt: TGTGCCAGCAGCTTAGGGCGGGTGAGCTCCTATAATTCACCCCTCCACTTT
j_gene: TRBJ1-6
v_gene: TRBV13
d_gene: -
abundance: -

CDR3aa: CASSSLPREQFF
CDR3nt: TGTGCCAGCAGCTCCCTCCCCAGGGAGCAGTTCTTC
j_gene: TRBJ2-1
v_gene: TRBV7-9
d_gene: -
abundance: -

CDR3aa: CASSSIGTENEKLFF
CDR3nt: TGCGCCAGCAGTTCCATAGGGACAGAGAATGAAAAACTGTTTTTT
j_gene: TRBJ1-4
v_gene: TRBV5-1
d_gene: TRBD1
abundance: once